What follows are 11 T cell receptor beta chains derived from one specimen sequenced in a study of glioma-infiltrating T cells. The iRepertoire nested amplicon-rescue multiplex PCR amplified TCR alpha and beta CDR3s from RNA. TCRdb called the multiplex PCR reads again in MiXCR, with one record for every CDR3 protein. The sample contains around 170,000 distinct CDR3 sequences, more than 35% of which appear only once. Sequencing was carried out using glioma tissue, nonneoplastic brain tissue, or PBMCs (not recorded which). These receptors were obtained from a human donor with low-grade glioma or glioblastoma, undergoing nonglioma brain surgery, or in good health (not recorded which).

At least ten counts were recorded for this clonotype. The CDR3 protein is CASSQAGTGGTEAFF. CDR3 DNA: TGTGCCAGCTCACAGGCCGGGACAGGGGGCACTGAAGCTTTCTTT. The V and J genes are TRBV18 and TRBJ1-1, with TRBD1 matching over 11 bases. CDR1 and CDR2 from the germline V gene are KGHSH and LQKENI. Germline trimming cut 4 bases from V and 4 bases from J; bases unmatched to any gene: 5. This CDR3 region has 15 residues.

This clonotype showed up just once. Just one base apart from a much larger clone, this may be a read error. The rearrangement links TRBV2 to TRBJ1-2; D is uncertain. V lost 3 bases and J 3 bases, leaving 11 bases between the germline ends. The CDR3 contains 14 residues. Germline CDR1 is SNHLY and CDR2 is FYNNEI. The CDR3 DNA follows: TGTGCCAGCAGTGAGGGCAGAAACTACTATGGCTACACCTTC. Its protein product is CASSEGRNYYGYTF.

This clonotype was counted a few times. The chain recombines TRBV7-9 with TRBJ1-2, with 7 positions matching TRBD1. The V segment lost 5 bases and the J segment 5 bases; nucleotides outside the gene matches: 8. This CDR3 has 14 residues. Germline V CDR1 and CDR2: SEHNR, FQNEAQ (reference sequence). The CDR3 protein is CASSHRGRNYGYTF. The CDR3 DNA reads TGTGCCAGCAGCCACAGGGGACGGAATTATGGCTACACCTTC. Supplemented by reference TRBV7-9 and TRBJ1-2, the full variable domain reads DTGVSQNPRHKITKRGQNVTFRCDPISEHNRLYWYRQTLGQGPEFLTYFQNEAQLEKSRLLSDRFSAERPKGSFSTLEIQRTEQGDSAMYLCASSHRGRNYGYTFGSGTRLTVV.

This clonotype has a single count. Relative to the germline gene, one junction end is altered; a read error may explain this. This chain's CDR3 is CASRDNTDKQYF. Here the CDR3 DNA reads TGTGCCAGCAGGGACAACACAGATAAGCAGTATTTT. V and J are TRBV12-3 or TRBV12-4 and TRBJ2-3; maybe TRBD1 (5 bases). This CDR3 is built from 12 residues.

This clonotype was recorded at least ten times. The chain couples TRBV28 to TRBJ2-1; TRBD1 agrees at 7 bases. The CDR3 spans 16 residues. The V gene end was trimmed by 2 bases and the J gene end by 5 bases; junction bases not matched to a gene: 9. Germline V lookup: CDR1 MDHEN, CDR2 SYDVKM. The CDR3 DNA sequence: TGTGCCAGCAGTTTAAGTGTCGGGACAGTACACAATGAGCAGTTCTTC. Protein product: CASSLSVGTVHNEQFF.

The chain recombines TRBV2 with TRBJ2-5; D call uncertain. The CDR3 sequence is 12 residues long. Germline loops: CDR1 SNHLY, CDR2 FYNNEI. V dropped 4 bases and J dropped 5 bases, with 8 bases sitting between them. The CDR3 sequence is CASSGNSETQYF. CDR3 nucleotides: TGTGCCAGCAGTGGGAATAGCGAGACCCAGTACTTC. The variable domain in full, completed from reference TRBV2 and TRBJ2-5, reads EPEVTQTPSHQVTQMGQEVILRCVPISNHLYFYWYRQILGQKVEFLVSFYNNEISEKSEIFDDQFSVERPDGSNFTLKIRSTKLEDSAMYFCASSGNSETQYFGPGTRLLVL.

As for this clonotype: Its ends do not fully match the called genes, so a read error is possible. The genes are TRBV3-1 and TRBJ2-1, with D perhaps TRBD1 or TRBD2 (6 bases each). The germline CDR1 and CDR2 sequences are LGHDT and YNNKEL (reference sequence). The CDR3 sequence is 19 residues long. The CDR3 region is CASSQDQIRGGSAYNEKFF. CDR3 DNA sequence: TGTGCCAGCAGCCAAGATCAAATAAGAGGGGGGAGTGCCTACAATGAGAAGTTCTTC.

The rearrangement joins TRBV29-1 to TRBJ2-1; possibly TRBD1 for D (6 bases). Germline assignment: CDR1 SQVTM and CDR2 ANQGSEA. V lost 4 bases to trimming and J lost 8 bases, with 24 bases between them. CDR3 length: 16 residues. The CDR3 nucleotides are TGCAGCGTTGTACGTTTGAGGGGAGAGGGGGTCGATGAGCAGTTCTTC. Translation: CSVVRLRGEGVDEQFF.

V is TRBV4-1 and J is TRBJ1-2; the match to TRBD1 covers 7 bases. This CDR3 region has 15 residues. J lost 8 bases, V lost 0 bases, and 9 bases had no gene match. Germline-derived CDR1 and CDR2 are MGHRA and YSYEKL. The CDR3 DNA reads as TGCGCCAGCAGCCAAGATCTCGGCAGGGGGGGGGGCTACACCTTC. This codes for CASSQDLGRGGGYTF.

The J gene is TRBJ2-1, the V gene TRBV19, with D perhaps matching TRBD1 (5 bases). Trimming removed 0 bases from V and 9 bases from J, with 15 bases in between. The CDR3 is 15 residues long. CDR1 is LNHDA, CDR2 SQIVND, per germline (reference sequence). This CDR3 is CASSIDTGAYGEQFF. The CDR3, as DNA: TGTGCCAGTAGTATAGACACAGGTGCCTATGGTGAGCAGTTCTTC.

This clonotype was picked up many times. The chain uses TRBV28 and TRBJ2-1; perhaps TRBD2 as D (5 bases). This CDR3 region has 12 residues. CDR1 and CDR2 from the germline V gene are MDHEN and SYDVKM. V was clipped by 3 bases and J by 9 bases, with 9 bases between them. The chain's CDR3 is CASSFRGAEQFF. CDR3 DNA: TGTGCCAGCAGTTTCCGGGGAGCTGAGCAGTTCTTC. Drawing the rest from reference TRBV28 and TRBJ2-1, the complete variable domain is DVKVTQSSRYLVKRTGEKVFLECVQDMDHENMFWYRQDPGLGLRLIYFSYDVKMKEKGDIPEGYSVSREKKERFSLILESASTNQTSMYLCASSFRGAEQFFGPGTRLTVL.